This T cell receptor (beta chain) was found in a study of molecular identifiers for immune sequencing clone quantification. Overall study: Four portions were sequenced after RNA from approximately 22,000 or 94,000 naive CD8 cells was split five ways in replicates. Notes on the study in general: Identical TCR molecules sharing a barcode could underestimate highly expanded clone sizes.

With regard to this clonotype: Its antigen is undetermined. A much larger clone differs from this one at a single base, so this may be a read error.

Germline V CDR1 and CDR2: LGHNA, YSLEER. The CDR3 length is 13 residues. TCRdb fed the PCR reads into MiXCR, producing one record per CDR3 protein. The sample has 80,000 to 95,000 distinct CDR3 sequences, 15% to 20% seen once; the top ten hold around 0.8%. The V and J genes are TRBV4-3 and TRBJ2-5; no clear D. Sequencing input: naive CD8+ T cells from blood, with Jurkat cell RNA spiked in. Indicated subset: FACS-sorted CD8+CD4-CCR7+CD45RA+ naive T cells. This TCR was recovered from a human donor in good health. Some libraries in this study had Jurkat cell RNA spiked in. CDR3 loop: CACSQVPQETQHF. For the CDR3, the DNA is TGCGCCTGCAGCCAAGTGCCCCAAGAGACCCAGCACTTC.